At least ten counts were recorded for the clone carrying this TCR beta chain. Its antigen remains unidentified. The CDR3 runs 14 residues. CDR1 and CDR2 from the germline V gene are SGHRS and YFSETQ. Germline trimming cut 2 bases from V and 5 bases from J; bases unmatched to any gene: 6. The entry originates in a study of T cells after posttransplantation cyclophosphamide. Findings and limits, study-wide: Recipient CMV seropositivity and CMV reactivation strongly tracked TRB clonality.

TCRdb keeps only in-frame clones here, not all; method: immunoSEQ multiplex PCR. The profile covers 15,000 or so clones, none occurring a single time. Cyclophosphamide on days +3 and +4 followed busulfan-fludarabine conditioning and a marrow graft. The TCR comes from a female patient aged 40-49 years who received an allogeneic stem cell transplant from an unrelated donor, was CMV-positive, and had acute GVHD only. Certain T cells may be donor cells from the graft. This chain connects TRBV5-1 to TRBJ2-7; 8 bases line up with TRBD1. This sample comprised PBMCs, obtained after allogeneic stem cell transplant with posttransplant cyclophosphamide. CDR3 in amino acids: CASSFFQGANEQYF. The CDR3 DNA sequence: TGCGCCAGCAGCTTCTTCCAGGGGGCCAACGAGCAGTACTTC.